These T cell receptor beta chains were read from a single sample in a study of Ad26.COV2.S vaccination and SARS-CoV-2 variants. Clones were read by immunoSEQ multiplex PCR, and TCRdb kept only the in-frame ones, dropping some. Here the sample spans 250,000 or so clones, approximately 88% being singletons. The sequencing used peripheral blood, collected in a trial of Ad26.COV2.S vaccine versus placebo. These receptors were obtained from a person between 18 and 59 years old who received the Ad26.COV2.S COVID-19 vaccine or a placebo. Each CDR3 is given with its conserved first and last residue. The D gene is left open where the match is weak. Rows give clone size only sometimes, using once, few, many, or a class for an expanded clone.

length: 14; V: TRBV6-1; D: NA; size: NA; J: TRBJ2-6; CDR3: CASSEYMGANVLTF; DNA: TGTGCCAGCAGTGAATACATGGGTGCCAACGTCCTGACTTTC
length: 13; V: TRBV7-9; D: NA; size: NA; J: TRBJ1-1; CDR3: CASSSKLNTEAFF; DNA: TGTGCCAGCAGCTCAAAATTGAACACTGAAGCTTTCTTT
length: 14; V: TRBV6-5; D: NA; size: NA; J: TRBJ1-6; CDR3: CASRSLQGNSPLHF; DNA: TGTGCCAGCAGATCCCTTCAAGGGAATTCACCCCTCCACTTT
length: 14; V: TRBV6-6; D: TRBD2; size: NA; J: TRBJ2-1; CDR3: CASTGTSGSNEQFF; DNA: TGTGCCAGCACCGGGACTAGCGGGAGTAATGAGCAGTTCTTC
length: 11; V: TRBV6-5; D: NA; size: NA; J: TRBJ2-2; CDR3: CASLSVGELFF; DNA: TGTGCCAGCCTATCAGTCGGGGAGCTGTTTTTT
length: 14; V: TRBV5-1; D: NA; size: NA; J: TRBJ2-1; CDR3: CASSFTGTYNEQFF; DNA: TGCGCCAGCAGCTTTACAGGGACCTACAATGAGCAGTTCTTC
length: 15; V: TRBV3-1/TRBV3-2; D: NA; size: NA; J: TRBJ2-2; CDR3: CASSDGTSLTGELFF; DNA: TGTGCCAGCAGCGACGGGACTTCTCTCACCGGGGAGCTGTTTTTT
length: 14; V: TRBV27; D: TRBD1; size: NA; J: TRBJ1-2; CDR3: CASSPRTGSYGYTF; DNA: TGTGCCAGCAGTCCGCGGACAGGGAGTTATGGCTACACCTTC
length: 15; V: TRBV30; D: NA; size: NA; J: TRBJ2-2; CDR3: CAWLAGLTNTGELFF; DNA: TGTGCCTGGCTAGCAGGCCTTACGAACACCGGGGAGCTGTTTTTT
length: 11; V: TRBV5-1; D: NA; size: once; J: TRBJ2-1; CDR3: CASSVGGPQFF; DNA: TGCGCCAGCAGCGTTGGGGGGCCGCAGTTCTTC
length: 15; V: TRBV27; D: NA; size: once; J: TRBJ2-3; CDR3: CASSTSLDPTDTQYF; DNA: TGTGCCAGCAGTACCTCACTTGACCCCACGGATACGCAGTATTTT
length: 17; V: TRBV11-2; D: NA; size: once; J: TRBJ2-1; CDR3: CASSLVMGTPTYNEQFF; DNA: TGTGCCAGCAGCTTAGTTATGGGGACTCCTACCTACAATGAGCAGTTCTTC
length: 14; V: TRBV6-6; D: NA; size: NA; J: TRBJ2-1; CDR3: CASSRQVAYNEQFF; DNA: TGTGCCAGCAGTCGACAGGTGGCTTACAATGAGCAGTTCTTC
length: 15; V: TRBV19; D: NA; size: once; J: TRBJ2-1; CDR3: CASRRDRSSYNEQFF; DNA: TGTGCCAGTAGACGGGACCGTAGCTCCTACAATGAGCAGTTCTTC
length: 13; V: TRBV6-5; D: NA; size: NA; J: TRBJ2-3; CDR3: CASSPHSTDTQYF; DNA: TGTGCCAGCAGTCCGCATAGCACAGATACGCAGTATTTT
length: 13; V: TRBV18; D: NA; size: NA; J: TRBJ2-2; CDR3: CASSPPGSGELFF; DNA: TGTGCCAGCTCACCTCCAGGGTCCGGGGAGCTGTTTTTT
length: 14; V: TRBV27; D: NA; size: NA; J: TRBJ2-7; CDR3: CASSSRDGPYEQYF; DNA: TGTGCCAGCAGTTCCCGGGACGGACCCTACGAGCAGTACTTC
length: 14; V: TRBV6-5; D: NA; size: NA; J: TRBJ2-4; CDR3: CASSSRDVKNIQYF; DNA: TGTGCCAGCAGTTCCCGGGACGTTAAAAACATTCAGTACTTC
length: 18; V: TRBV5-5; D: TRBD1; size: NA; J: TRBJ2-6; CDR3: CASSLGQGGFPGANVLTF; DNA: TGTGCCAGCAGCCTGGGACAGGGAGGGTTCCCCGGGGCCAACGTCCTGACTTTC
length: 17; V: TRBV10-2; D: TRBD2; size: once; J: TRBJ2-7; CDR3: CASSPSGGISSGYEQYF; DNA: TGCGCCAGCAGCCCTAGCGGGGGAATCTCGTCGGGGTACGAGCAGTACTTC
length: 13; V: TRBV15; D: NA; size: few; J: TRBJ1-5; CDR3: CATRRNSNQPQHF; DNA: TGTGCCACCCGGAGAAATAGCAATCAGCCCCAGCATTTT
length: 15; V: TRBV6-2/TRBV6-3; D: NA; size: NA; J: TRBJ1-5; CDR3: CASSFGPSSNQPQHF; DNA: TGTGCCAGCAGTTTCGGACCGTCTAGCAATCAGCCCCAGCATTTT
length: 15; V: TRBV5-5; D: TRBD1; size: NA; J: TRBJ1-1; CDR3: CASSSLTGRNTEAFF; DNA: TGTGCCAGCAGCTCTTTGACAGGGCGAAACACTGAAGCTTTCTTT
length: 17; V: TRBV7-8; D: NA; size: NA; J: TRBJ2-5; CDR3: CASSLASAGGWPETQYF; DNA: TGTGCCAGCAGCTTAGCGTCTGCGGGTGGATGGCCAGAGACCCAGTACTTC
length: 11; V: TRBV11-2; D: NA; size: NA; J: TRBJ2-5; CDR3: CASSPGETQYF; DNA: TGTGCCAGCAGCCCGGGCGAGACCCAGTACTTC
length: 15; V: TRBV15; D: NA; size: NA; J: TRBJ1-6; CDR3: CATSRSEGMNSPLHF; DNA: TGTGCCACCAGCAGATCTGAGGGAATGAATTCACCCCTCCACTTT
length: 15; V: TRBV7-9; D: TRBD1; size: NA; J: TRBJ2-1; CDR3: CASSPRDRAYNEQFF; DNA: TGTGCCAGCAGTCCCCGGGACAGAGCCTACAATGAGCAGTTCTTC
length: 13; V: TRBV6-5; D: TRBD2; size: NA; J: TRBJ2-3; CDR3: CATGTSGTDTQYF; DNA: TGTGCCACCGGGACTAGCGGGACAGATACGCAGTATTTT
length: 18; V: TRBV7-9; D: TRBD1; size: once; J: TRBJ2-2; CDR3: CASSPRPGTGDRSGELFF; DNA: TGTGCCAGCAGCCCCCGCCCAGGGACAGGGGACAGGTCCGGGGAGCTGTTTTTT
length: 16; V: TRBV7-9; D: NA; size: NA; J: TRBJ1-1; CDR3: CASSSQFQEVNTEAFF; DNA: TGTGCCAGCAGCTCACAGTTCCAGGAGGTGAACACTGAAGCTTTCTTT
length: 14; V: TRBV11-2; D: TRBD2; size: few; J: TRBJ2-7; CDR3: CASTRLAGSYEQYF; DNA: TGTGCCAGCACCAGACTAGCGGGGTCGTACGAGCAGTACTTC
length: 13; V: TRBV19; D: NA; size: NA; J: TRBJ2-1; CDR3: CASSTRQNNEQFF; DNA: TGTGCCAGTAGTACCCGACAGAACAATGAGCAGTTCTTC
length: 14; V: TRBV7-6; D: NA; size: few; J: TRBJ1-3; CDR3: CASSLSGTGNTIYF; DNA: TGTGCCAGCAGTCTATCAGGGACTGGAAACACCATATATTTT
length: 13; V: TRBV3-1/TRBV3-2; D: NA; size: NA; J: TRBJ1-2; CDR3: CASSQVGNYGYTF; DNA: TGTGCCAGCAGCCAAGTAGGGAACTATGGCTACACCTTC
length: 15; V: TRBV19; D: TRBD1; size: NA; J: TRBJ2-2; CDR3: CASSLTGGISGELFF; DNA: TGTGCCAGTAGTTTGACAGGGGGCATTTCCGGGGAGCTGTTTTTT
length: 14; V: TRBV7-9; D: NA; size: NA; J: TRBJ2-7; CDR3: CASSLAGGTYEQYF; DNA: TGTGCCAGCAGCTTAGCAGGGGGGACCTACGAGCAGTACTTC